These T cell receptor beta chains were read from a single sample in a study of OX40 agonist ivuxolimab in advanced cancers. Clones were sequenced by immunoSEQ multiplex PCR, and TCRdb holds only the in-frame ones, with some missing. The table includes about 36,000 clones, 70% to 85% detected once. The source material was CD4+ or CD8+ T cells sorted from blood, sampled in a trial of the OX40 agonist ivuxolimab. The receptors stem from an adult with an advanced solid tumor such as melanoma, head and neck, liver or kidney cancer. CDR3s include the opening cysteine and the closing phenylalanine or tryptophan. D genes are given only for firm matches. Size is stated for part of the rows, as once, few or many counts, or as a class when the clone is expanded.

size	V	D	J	CDR3	DNA
-	TRBV30	-	TRBJ2-1	CAWSKRNSAYNEQFF	TGTGCCTGGAGTAAACGGAATTCCGCCTACAATGAGCAGTTCTTC
few	TRBV5-5	-	TRBJ2-5	CASSPGRSGETQYF	TGTGCCAGCAGCCCCGGGAGATCAGGAGAGACCCAGTACTTC
-	TRBV7-2	-	TRBJ1-1	CASTPLGLGTEAFF	TGTGCCAGCACCCCATTGGGGTTGGGGACTGAAGCTTTCTTT
-	TRBV6-1	TRBD1	TRBJ1-1	CASSASGGGTEAFF	TGTGCCAGCAGTGCTTCAGGGGGCGGGACTGAAGCTTTCTTT
few	TRBV30	TRBD1	TRBJ2-7	CAWSLGQGSYEQYF	TGTGCCTGGAGCCTGGGACAGGGCTCCTACGAGCAGTACTTC
-	TRBV29-1	TRBD2	TRBJ2-7	CSVDGEGTLSSEQYF	TGCAGCGTTGATGGGGAGGGAACCCTATCGAGCGAGCAGTACTTC
-	TRBV30	-	TRBJ1-2	CAWDPENDGYTF	TGTGCCTGGGATCCCGAAAACGATGGCTACACCTTC
-	TRBV10-2	-	TRBJ1-1	CASSGLEQNTEAFF	TGCGCCAGCAGTGGGCTGGAACAGAACACTGAAGCTTTCTTT
few	TRBV5-6	-	TRBJ2-7	CASSFLQGEQYF	TGTGCCAGCAGCTTTTTACAGGGAGAGCAGTACTTC
few	TRBV27	-	TRBJ1-4	CASSPIGRRTGANEKLFF	TGTGCCAGCAGTCCCATAGGCAGGCGAACGGGGGCTAATGAAAAACTGTTTTTT
-	TRBV19	-	TRBJ2-7	CASSIGRYSSYEQYF	TGTGCCAGTAGTATCGGACGGTACAGCTCCTACGAGCAGTACTTC